One T cell receptor beta chain is described in this entry. As yet, its antigen is unknown. Exclusion of a patient followed from autoimmune disease history or systemic immunosuppression. The timepoints at which blood was sampled were baseline, cycle 4 day 1, and cycle 7 day 1. Generated by immunoSEQ multiplex PCR, the TCRdb table keeps only in-frame clones and is missing some. In the table there are 85,000 to 95,000 clones, about 91% of which are singletons. This entry comes from a study of OX40 agonist ivuxolimab in advanced cancers. Study context: The study gave patients intravenous ivuxolimab at 0.01 to 10 mg/kg every 2 weeks. Study results and caveats: CD4+ and CD8+ blood T cells expanded clonally by week 6 at 0.1 to 3.0 mg/kg.

Trimming left V 5 bases short and J 0 bases short, with 11 bases between. Germline V gene lookup returns CDR1 SGHTA and CDR2 FQGNSA. The CDR3 spans 15 residues. The genes are TRBV7-2 and TRBJ1-3, with D perhaps matching TRBD1 (5 bases). This TCR was sampled from an adult with an advanced solid tumor such as melanoma, head and neck, liver or kidney cancer. The source was CD4+ or CD8+ T cells sorted from blood, collected in a trial of the OX40 agonist ivuxolimab. The chain's CDR3 is CASSLGRVSGNTIYF. In DNA form, the CDR3 reads TGTGCCAGCAGCCTGGGACGGGTCTCTGGAAACACCATATATTTT.